A single count supports the clone carrying this TCR beta chain. No antigen is known for it. This specimen belongs to a study of identifying expanded T cells in peripheral blood. Study-level results: Over approximately two and four weeks, about 15 and 19 clones changed, versus around 1.3 between replicates. Approximately two-week clone count variance significantly increased as total template count grew.

No infections or other immune events were documented during collection. Only in-frame clones appear in the TCRdb table, and some are missing; sequencing was by immunoSEQ multiplex PCR. The sample holds some 100,000 clones, 87% seen once. CDR1 is SQVTM, CDR2 ANQGSEA, per germline. CDR3 length equals 12 residues. V dropped 3 bases and J dropped 9; count of bases not matched to a gene: 6. Sequencing used blood. This TCR was sampled from a person between 18 and 75 years old in good health. This chain links TRBV29-1 with TRBJ1-2, with TRBD1 matching over 8 bases. CDR3 coding DNA: TGCAGCGTTGATGAGGACAGGGTTAGCTACACCTTC. Protein product: CSVDEDRVSYTF.